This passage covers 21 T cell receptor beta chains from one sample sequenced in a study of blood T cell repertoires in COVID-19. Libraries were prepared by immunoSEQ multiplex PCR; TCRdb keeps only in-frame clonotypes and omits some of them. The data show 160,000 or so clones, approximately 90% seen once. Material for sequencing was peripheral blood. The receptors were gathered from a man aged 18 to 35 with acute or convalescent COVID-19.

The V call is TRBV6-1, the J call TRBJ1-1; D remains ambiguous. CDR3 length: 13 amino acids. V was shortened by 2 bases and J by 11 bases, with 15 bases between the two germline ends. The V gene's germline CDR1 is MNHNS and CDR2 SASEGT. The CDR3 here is CASSESGRGGAFF. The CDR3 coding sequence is TGTGCCAGCAGTGAATCCGGGAGAGGTGGTGCTTTCTTT.

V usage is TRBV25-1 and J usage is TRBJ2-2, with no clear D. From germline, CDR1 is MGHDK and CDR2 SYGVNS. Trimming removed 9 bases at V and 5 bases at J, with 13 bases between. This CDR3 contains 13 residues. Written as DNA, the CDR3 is TGTGCCAGTACGAATAAGCCGACCGGGGAGCTGTTTTTT. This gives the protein CASTNKPTGELFF. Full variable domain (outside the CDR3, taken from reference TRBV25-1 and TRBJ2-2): EADIYQTPRYLVIGTGKKITLECSQTMGHDKMYWYQQDPGMELHLIHYSYGVNSTEKGDLSSESTVSRIRTEHFPLTLESARPSHTSQYLCASTNKPTGELFFGEGSRLTVL.

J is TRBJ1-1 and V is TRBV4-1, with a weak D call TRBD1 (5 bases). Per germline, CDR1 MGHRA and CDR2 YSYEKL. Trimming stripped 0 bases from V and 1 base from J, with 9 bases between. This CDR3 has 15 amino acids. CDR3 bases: TGCGCCAGCAGCCAAGATGAGGACAAGAACACTGAAGCTTTCTTT. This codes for CASSQDEDKNTEAFF.

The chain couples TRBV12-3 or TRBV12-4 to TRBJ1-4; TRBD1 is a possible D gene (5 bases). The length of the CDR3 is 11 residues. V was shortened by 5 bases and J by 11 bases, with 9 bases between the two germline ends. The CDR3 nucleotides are TGTGCCAGCAGTATGGGGCAGAAACTGTTTTTT. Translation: CASSMGQKLFF.

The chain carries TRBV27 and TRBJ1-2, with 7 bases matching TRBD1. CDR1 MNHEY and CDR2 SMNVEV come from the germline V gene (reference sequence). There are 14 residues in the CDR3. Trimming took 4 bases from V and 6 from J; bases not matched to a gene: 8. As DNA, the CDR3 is TGTGCCAGCAGTTCCTCGGACAGGTTCCATGGCTACACCTTC. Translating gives CASSSSDRFHGYTF.

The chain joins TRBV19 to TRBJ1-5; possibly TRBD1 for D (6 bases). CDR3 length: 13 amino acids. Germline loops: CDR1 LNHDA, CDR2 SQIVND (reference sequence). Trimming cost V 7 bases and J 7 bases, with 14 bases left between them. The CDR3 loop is CASNQGFGQPQHF. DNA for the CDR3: TGTGCCAGTAACCAGGGGTTTGGGCAGCCCCAGCATTTT. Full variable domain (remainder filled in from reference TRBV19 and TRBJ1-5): DGGITQSPKYLFRKEGQNVTLSCEQNLNHDAMYWYRQDPGQGLRLIYYSQIVNDFQKGDIAEGYSVSREKKESFPLTVTSAQKNPTAFYLCASNQGFGQPQHFGDGTRLSIL.

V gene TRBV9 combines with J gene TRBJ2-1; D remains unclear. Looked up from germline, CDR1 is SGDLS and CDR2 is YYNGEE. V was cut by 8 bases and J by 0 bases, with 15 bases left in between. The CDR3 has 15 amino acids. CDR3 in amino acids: CASMERPSSYNEQFF. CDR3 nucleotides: TGTGCCAGTATGGAGCGACCCAGCTCCTACAATGAGCAGTTCTTC. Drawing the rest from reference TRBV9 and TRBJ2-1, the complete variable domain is DSGVTQTPKHLITATGQRVTLRCSPRSGDLSVYWYQQSLDQGLQFLIQYYNGEERAKGNILERFSAQQFPDLHSELNLSSLELGDSALYFCASMERPSSYNEQFFGPGTRLTVL.

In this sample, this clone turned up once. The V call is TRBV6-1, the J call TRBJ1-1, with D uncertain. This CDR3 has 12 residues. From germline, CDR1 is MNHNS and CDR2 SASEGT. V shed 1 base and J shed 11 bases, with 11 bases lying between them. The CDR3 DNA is TGTGCCAGCAGTGAAGGGAGGGTTGCGGCTTTCTTT. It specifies CASSEGRVAAFF.

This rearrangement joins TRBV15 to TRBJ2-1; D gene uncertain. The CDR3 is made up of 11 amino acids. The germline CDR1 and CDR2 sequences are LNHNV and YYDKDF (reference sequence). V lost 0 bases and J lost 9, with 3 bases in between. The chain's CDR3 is CATSRDREQFF. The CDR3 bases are TGTGCCACCAGCAGAGATCGTGAGCAGTTCTTC.

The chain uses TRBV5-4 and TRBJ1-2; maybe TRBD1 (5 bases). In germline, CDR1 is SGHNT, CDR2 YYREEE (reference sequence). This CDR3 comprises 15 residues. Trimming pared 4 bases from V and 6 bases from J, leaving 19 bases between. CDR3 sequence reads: CASSPSLSGSDGYTF. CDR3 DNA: TGTGCCAGCAGCCCGAGCTTGTCAGGGTCGGATGGCTACACCTTC.

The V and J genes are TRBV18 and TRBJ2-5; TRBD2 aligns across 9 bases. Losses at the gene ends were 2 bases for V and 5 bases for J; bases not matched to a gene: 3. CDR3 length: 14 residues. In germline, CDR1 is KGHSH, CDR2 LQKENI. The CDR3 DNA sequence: TGTGCCAGCTCACCAGGCGGGAGGGATGAGACCCAGTACTTC. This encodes CASSPGGRDETQYF.

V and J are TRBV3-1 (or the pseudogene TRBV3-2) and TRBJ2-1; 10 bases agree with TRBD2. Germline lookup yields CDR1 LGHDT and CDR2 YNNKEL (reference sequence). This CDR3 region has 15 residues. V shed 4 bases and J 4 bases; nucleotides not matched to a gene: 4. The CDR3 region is CASSRTSGIYNEQFF. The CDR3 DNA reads TGTGCCAGCAGCCGGACTAGCGGAATATACAATGAGCAGTTCTTC.

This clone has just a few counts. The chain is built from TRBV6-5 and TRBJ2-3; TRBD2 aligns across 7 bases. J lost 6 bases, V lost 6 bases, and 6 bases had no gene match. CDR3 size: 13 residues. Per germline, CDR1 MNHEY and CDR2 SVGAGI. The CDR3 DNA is TGTGCCAGCAGACCCGCGGGGGACGATACGCAGTATTTT. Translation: CASRPAGDDTQYF.

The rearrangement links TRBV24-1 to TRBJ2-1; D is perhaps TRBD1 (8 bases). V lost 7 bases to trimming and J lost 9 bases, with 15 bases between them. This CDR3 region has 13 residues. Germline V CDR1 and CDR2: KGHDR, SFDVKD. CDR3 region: CATSSHRGGEQFF. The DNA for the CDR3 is TGTGCCACCAGCTCCCACAGGGGGGGTGAGCAGTTCTTC.

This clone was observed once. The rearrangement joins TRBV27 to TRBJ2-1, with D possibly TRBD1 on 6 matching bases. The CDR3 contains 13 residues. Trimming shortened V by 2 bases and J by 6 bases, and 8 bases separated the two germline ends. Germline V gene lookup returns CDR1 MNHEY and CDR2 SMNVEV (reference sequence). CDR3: CASSLGQFNEQFF. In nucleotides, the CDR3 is TGTGCCAGCAGTTTAGGACAGTTCAATGAGCAGTTCTTC.

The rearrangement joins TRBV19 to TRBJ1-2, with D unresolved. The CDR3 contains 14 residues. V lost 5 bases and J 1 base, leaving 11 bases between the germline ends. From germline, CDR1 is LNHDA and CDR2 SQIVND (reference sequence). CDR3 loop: CASSLPPNNYGYTF. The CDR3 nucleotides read TGTGCCAGTAGTCTCCCTCCTAATAACTATGGCTACACCTTC.

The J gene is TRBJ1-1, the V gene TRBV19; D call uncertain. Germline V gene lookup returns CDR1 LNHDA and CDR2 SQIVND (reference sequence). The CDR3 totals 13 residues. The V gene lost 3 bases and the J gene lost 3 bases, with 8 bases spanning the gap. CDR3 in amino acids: CASSMGGYTEAFF. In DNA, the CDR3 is TGTGCCAGTAGTATGGGAGGGTACACTGAAGCTTTCTTT.

CDR3 sequence reads: CATSVRDTYRELFF. The CDR3 DNA is TGTGCCACCAGCGTCCGGGACACCTACCGGGAGCTGTTTTTT. The genes are TRBV15 and TRBJ2-2, with TRBD1 as a possible D gene (6 bases). The CDR3 has 14 amino acids. Germline-derived CDR1 and CDR2 are LNHNV and YYDKDF (reference sequence). Trimming stripped 5 bases from V and 9 bases from J, with 16 bases between.

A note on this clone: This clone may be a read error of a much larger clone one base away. CDR3 sequence (DNA): TGTGCCAGCAGCCGGACAGGGGACGAGCAGTACTTC. Residues: CASSRTGDEQYF. This rearrangement joins TRBV3-1 (or the pseudogene TRBV3-2) to TRBJ2-7, with 9 bases that match TRBD1. Germline CDR1 and CDR2: LGHDT and YNNKEL (reference sequence). CDR3 length: 12 residues. The ends lost 4 bases at V and 5 bases at J; junction bases unmatched: 0.

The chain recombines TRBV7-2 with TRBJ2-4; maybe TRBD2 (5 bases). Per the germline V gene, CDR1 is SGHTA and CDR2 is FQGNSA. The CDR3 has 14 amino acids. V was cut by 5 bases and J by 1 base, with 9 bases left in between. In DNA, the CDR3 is TGTGCCAGCAGCGAGAGGGTTGCCAAAAACATTCAGTACTTC. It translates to CASSERVAKNIQYF.

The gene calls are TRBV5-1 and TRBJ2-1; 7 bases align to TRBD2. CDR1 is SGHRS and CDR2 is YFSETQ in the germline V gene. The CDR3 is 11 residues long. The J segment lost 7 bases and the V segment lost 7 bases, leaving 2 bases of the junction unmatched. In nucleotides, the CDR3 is TGCGCCAGCCGAGCGGGGAATGAGCAGTTCTTC. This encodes CASRAGNEQFF.